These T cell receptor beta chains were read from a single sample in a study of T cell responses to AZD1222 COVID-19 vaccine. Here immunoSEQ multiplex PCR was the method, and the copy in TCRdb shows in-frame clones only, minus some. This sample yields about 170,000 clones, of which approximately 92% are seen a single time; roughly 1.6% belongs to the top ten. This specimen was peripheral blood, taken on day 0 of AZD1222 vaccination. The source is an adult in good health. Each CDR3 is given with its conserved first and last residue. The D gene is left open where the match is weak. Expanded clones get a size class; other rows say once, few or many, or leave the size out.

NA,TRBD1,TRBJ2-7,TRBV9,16,CASSPDRGQGFWGQYF,TGTGCCAGCAGCCCTGATCGGGGACAGGGGTTCTGGGGGCAGTACTTC
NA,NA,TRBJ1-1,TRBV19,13,CASMGTVNTEAFF,TGTGCCAGTATGGGGACGGTGAACACTGAAGCTTTCTTT
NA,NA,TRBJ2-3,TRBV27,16,CASSPHRIRSTGTQYF,TGTGCCAGCAGTCCCCACAGGATTAGGTCCACGGGTACGCAGTATTTT
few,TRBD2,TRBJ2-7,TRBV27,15,CASSPGGGLWYEQYF,TGTGCCAGCAGTCCCGGGGGGGGACTCTGGTACGAGCAGTACTTC
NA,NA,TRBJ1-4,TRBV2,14,CASSIPATNEKLFF,TGTGCCAGCAGCATCCCAGCAACTAATGAAAAACTGTTTTTT
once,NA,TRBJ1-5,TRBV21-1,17,CASSPNRQGADNQPQHF,TGTGCCAGCAGTCCTAATAGACAGGGGGCTGACAATCAGCCCCAGCATTTT
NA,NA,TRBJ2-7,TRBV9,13,CASSVEQGYEQYF,TGTGCCAGCAGCGTAGAGCAGGGCTACGAGCAGTACTTC
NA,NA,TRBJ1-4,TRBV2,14,CATSTGRGNEKLFF,TGTGCCACCAGCACAGGGCGGGGGAATGAAAAACTGTTTTTT
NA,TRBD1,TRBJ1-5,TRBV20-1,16,CSASGRTGGNNQPQHF,TGCAGTGCTAGTGGAAGGACAGGGGGAAACAATCAGCCCCAGCATTTT
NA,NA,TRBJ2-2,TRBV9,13,CASSVRNTGELFF,TGTGCCAGCAGCGTGAGGAACACCGGGGAGCTGTTTTTT
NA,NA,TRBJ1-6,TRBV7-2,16,CASKAEPGVNNSPLHF,TGTGCCAGCAAGGCCGAACCGGGGGTTAATAATTCACCCCTCCACTTT
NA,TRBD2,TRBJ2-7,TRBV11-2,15,CASSPGLAGVGEQYF,TGTGCCAGCAGCCCCGGACTAGCGGGAGTGGGCGAGCAGTACTTC
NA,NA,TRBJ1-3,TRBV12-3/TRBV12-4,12,CASSEVGNTIYF,TGTGCCAGCAGTGAGGTCGGAAACACCATATATTTT
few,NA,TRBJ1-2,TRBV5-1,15,CASSLSPSPNYGYTF,TGCGCCAGCAGCTTGAGCCCAAGCCCAAACTATGGCTACACCTTC
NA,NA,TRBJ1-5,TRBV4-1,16,CASSQEEGRPNQPQHF,TGCGCCAGCAGCCAAGAAGAGGGGCGACCGAATCAGCCCCAGCATTTT
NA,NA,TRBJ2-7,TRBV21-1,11,CASSSPYEQYF,TGTGCCAGCAGCAGCCCTTACGAGCAGTACTTC
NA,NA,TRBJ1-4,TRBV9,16,CASSVNPAATNEKLFF,TGTGCCAGCAGCGTCAATCCGGCTGCAACTAATGAAAAACTGTTTTTT
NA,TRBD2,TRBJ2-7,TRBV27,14,CASSTGGDSYEQYF,TGTGCCAGCAGTACGGGGGGGGACTCCTACGAGCAGTACTTC
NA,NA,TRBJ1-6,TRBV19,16,CASTLGRGFYNSPLHF,TGTGCCAGTACCCTGGGGAGGGGATTCTATAATTCACCCCTCCACTTT
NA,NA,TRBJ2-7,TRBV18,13,CASSPDTFYEQYF,TGTGCCAGCTCACCAGACACTTTCTACGAGCAGTACTTC
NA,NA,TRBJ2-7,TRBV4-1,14,CASSHGSRTYEQYF,TGCGCCAGCAGCCATGGGTCGAGAACCTACGAGCAGTACTTC
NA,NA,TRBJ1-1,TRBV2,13,CASSDQGYTEAFF,TGTGCCAGCAGTGATCAGGGGTACACTGAAGCTTTCTTT
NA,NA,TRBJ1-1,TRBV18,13,CASSLDRPPEAFF,TGTGCCAGCTCACTTGACCGACCTCCCGAAGCTTTCTTT
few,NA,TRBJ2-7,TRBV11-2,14,CASSFGRELYEQYF,TGTGCCAGCAGCTTCGGCAGGGAGTTATACGAGCAGTACTTC
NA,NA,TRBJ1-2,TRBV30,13,CAWSAGQSYGYTF,TGTGCCTGGAGTGCCGGACAGAGCTATGGCTACACCTTC
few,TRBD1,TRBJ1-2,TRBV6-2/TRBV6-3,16,CASSYPGQGADYGYTF,TGTGCCAGCAGTTACCCGGGACAGGGGGCCGACTATGGCTACACCTTC
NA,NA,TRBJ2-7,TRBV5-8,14,CASSRRGETYEQYF,TGTGCCAGCAGCCGGAGGGGGGAAACCTACGAGCAGTACTTC
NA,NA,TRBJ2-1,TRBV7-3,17,CASSLPTERPGYNEQFF,TGTGCCAGCAGCTTACCTACTGAGCGTCCGGGATACAATGAGCAGTTCTTC
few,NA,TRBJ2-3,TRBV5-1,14,CASTPIIYTDTQYF,TGCGCCAGCACCCCGATAATATACACAGATACGCAGTATTTT